These 13 T cell receptor beta chains were all obtained from the same sample, sequenced in a study of T cells after yellow fever vaccination. A single record per CDR3 protein comes from TCRdb applying MiXCR to the 5' RACE reads. This sample has 600,000 to 750,000 distinct CDR3 sequences, with around an eighth found just once. The source was PBMCs, collected on the day of the yellow fever booster vaccination. These TCRs come from a man aged 25 to 40 who received the YFV17D yellow fever vaccine.

V and J are TRBV29-1 and TRBJ1-2; D gene unclear. The germline gives CDR1 SQVTM, CDR2 ANQGSEA. The CDR3 loop spans 11 amino acids. Trimming removed 0 bases from V and 8 bases from J, with 7 bases in between. The CDR3 here is CSVEDNDGYTF. CDR3 in DNA: TGCAGCGTTGAAGACAATGACGGCTACACCTTC.

This clonotype appeared a few times. The rearrangement links TRBV24-1 to TRBJ2-2; weak D call: TRBD1 (5 bases). The CDR3 length is 15 residues. Germline loops: CDR1 KGHDR, CDR2 SFDVKD. V was cut by 4 bases and J by 5 bases, with 13 bases left in between. In DNA form, the CDR3 reads TGTGCCACCAGTGAATACAGGTTGGGGACCGGGGAGCTGTTTTTT. Encoded protein: CATSEYRLGTGELFF.

The rearrangement uses TRBV10-3 and TRBJ2-3, with a tentative D call TRBD2 (6 bases). Trimming left V 4 bases short and J 1 base short, with 12 bases between. The germline gives CDR1 ENHRY, CDR2 SYGVKD. The CDR3 extends over 15 amino acids. DNA of the CDR3: TGTGCCATCAGTGGGGGGTTAGCGGGCACAGATACGCAGTATTTT. It yields the protein CAISGGLAGTDTQYF.

This clonotype came up many times. V and J are TRBV20-1 and TRBJ2-5, with D perhaps being TRBD1 or TRBD2 (6 bases each). The V end was cut by 6 bases, the J end by 4 bases, with 18 bases between. CDR3 size: 14 residues. Germline assignment: CDR1 DFQATT and CDR2 SNEGSKA (reference sequence). CDR3 in DNA: TGCAGTGCGGAGAGGGGGGCGCAGGGAGAGACCCAGTACTTC. It specifies CSAERGAQGETQYF.

This chain connects TRBV6-1 to TRBJ2-7; D gene ambiguous. V lost 7 bases, J lost 1 base, and 14 bases lay in between. In germline, CDR1 is MNHNS, CDR2 SASEGT. The CDR3 is made up of 14 amino acids. The CDR3 is CASTPGMGSYEQYF. CDR3 bases: TGTGCCAGCACCCCTGGAATGGGGTCCTACGAGCAGTACTTC.

CDR3 bases: TGTGCCAGCAGCCTGGGACTAGCGGGAGGACTGGATGAGCAGTTCTTC. Translated, it gives CASSLGLAGGLDEQFF. The rearrangement joins TRBV5-6 to TRBJ2-1, with TRBD2 identical over 15 bases. Trimming cost V 4 bases and J 8 bases; bases outside gene matches: 7. Looked up from germline, CDR1 is SGHDT and CDR2 is YYEEEE. This CDR3 spans 16 amino acids.

The table lists this clonotype with many counts. The chain uses TRBV20-1 and TRBJ1-1; D gene unclear. CDR1 is DFQATT, CDR2 SNEGSKA, per germline (reference sequence). V was pared by 6 bases and J by 0 bases, with 14 bases between. The CDR3 totals 14 residues. The CDR3 sequence is CSAPRSGMNTEAFF. CDR3 in DNA: TGCAGTGCCCCGAGGTCCGGGATGAACACTGAAGCTTTCTTT.

The table lists this clonotype with a few counts. This chain uses TRBV12-3 or TRBV12-4 with TRBJ2-2, with TRBD2 matching 7 bases. With 7 bases clipped from V and 2 bases from J, the junction kept 4 bases outside the gene matches. The CDR3 is made up of 14 amino acids. DNA of the CDR3: TGTGCCAGCAATGGCGGGAGAAACACCGGGGAGCTGTTTTTT. Amino acids: CASNGGRNTGELFF.

This clonotype came up a few times. This rearrangement joins TRBV7-8 to TRBJ2-7; TRBD2 might be the D (6 bases). Germline V gene lookup returns CDR1 SGHVS and CDR2 FQNEAQ. V lost 1 base and J 0 bases, leaving 16 bases between the germline ends. The CDR3 is 17 amino acids. The CDR3 region is CASSLVGGGTPSYEQYF. CDR3 coding DNA: TGTGCCAGCAGCTTAGTTGGCGGCGGGACTCCCTCCTACGAGCAGTACTTC.

This clonotype came up many times. The chain links TRBV7-9 to TRBJ2-5, with D maybe TRBD1 (5 bases). CDR1 SEHNR and CDR2 FQNEAQ come from the germline V gene (reference sequence). The CDR3 sequence is 14 residues long. V lost 2 bases and J lost 5, with 12 bases in between. The CDR3 DNA follows: TGTGCCAGCAGCTTACAGGGTTTCGGCGAGACCCAGTACTTC. Amino acid sequence: CASSLQGFGETQYF. The full variable domain, its missing parts supplied by reference TRBV7-9 and TRBJ2-5, is DTGVSQNPRHKITKRGQNVTFRCDPISEHNRLYWYRQTLGQGPEFLTYFQNEAQLEKSRLLSDRFSAERPKGSFSTLEIQRTEQGDSAMYLCASSLQGFGETQYFGPGTRLLVL.

This clonotype was counted a few times. The chain is built from TRBV7-2 and TRBJ2-1, with 7 bases matching TRBD2. Germline CDR1 is SGHTA and CDR2 is FQGNSA. With 5 bases clipped from V and 6 bases from J, the junction kept 13 bases outside the gene matches. The CDR3 totals 16 residues. This CDR3 reads CASSLYPGGEGNEQFF. CDR3 nucleotide sequence: TGTGCCAGCAGCCTCTATCCGGGCGGGGAGGGCAATGAGCAGTTCTTC.

The chain employs TRBV2 and TRBJ2-2; 8 positions match TRBD2. Germline CDR1 SNHLY, CDR2 FYNNEI. The CDR3 is 15 amino acids. The J segment lost 4 bases and the V segment lost 6 bases, leaving 7 bases of the junction unmatched. This CDR3 reads CASSRSGSSTGELFF. For the CDR3, the DNA is TGTGCCAGCAGCAGAAGCGGGAGTTCCACCGGGGAGCTGTTTTTT.

The V call is TRBV7-2, the J call TRBJ2-1, with 9 bases aligning to TRBD1. V was pared by 1 base and J by 10 bases, with 14 bases of the junction left unmatched. The CDR3 totals 17 residues. Germline CDR1 SGHTA, CDR2 FQGNSA. The CDR3, as DNA: TGTGCCAGCAGCTTAGGACCGGGACAGGGAGGCGGGTTGGAGCAGTTCTTC. Protein sequence: CASSLGPGQGGGLEQFF.